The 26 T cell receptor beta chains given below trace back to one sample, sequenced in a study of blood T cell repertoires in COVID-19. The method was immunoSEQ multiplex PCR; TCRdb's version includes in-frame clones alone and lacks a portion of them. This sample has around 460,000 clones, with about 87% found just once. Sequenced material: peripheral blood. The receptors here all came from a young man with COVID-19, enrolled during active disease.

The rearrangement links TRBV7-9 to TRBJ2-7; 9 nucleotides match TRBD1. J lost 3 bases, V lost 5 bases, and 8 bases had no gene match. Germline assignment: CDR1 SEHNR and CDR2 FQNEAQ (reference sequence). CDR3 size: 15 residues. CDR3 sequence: CASSRGTGFVYEQYF. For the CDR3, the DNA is TGTGCCAGCAGCCGCGGGACAGGGTTCGTCTACGAGCAGTACTTC.

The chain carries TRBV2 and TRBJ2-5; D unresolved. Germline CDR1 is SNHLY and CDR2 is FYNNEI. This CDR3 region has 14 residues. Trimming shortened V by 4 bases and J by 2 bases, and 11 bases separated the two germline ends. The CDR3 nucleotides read TGTGCCAGCAGTGTAAGCGAACTACAAGAGACCCAGTACTTC. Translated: CASSVSELQETQYF.

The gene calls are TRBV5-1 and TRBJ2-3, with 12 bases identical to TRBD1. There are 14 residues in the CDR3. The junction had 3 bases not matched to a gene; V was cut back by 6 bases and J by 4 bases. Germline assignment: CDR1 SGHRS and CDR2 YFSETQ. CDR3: CASTRDRGPDTQYF. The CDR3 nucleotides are TGCGCCAGCACCAGGGACAGGGGGCCAGATACGCAGTATTTT.

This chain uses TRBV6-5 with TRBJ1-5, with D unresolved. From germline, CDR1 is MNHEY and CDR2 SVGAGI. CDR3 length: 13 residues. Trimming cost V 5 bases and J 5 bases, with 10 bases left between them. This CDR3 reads CASSPPGDQPQHF. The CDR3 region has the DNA TGTGCCAGCAGTCCCCCCGGAGATCAGCCCCAGCATTTT.

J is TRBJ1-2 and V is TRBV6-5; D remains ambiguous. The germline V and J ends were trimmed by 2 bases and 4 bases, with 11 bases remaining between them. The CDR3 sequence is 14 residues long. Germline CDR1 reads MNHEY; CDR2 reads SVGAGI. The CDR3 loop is CASSYTGSGYGYTF. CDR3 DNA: TGTGCCAGCAGTTACACGGGATCGGGCTATGGCTACACCTTC.

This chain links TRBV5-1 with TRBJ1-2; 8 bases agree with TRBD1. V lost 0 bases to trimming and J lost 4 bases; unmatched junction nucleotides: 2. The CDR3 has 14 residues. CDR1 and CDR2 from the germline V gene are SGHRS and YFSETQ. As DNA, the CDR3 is TGCGCCAGCAGCTTGGGACAGGGGTCCTATGGCTACACCTTC. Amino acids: CASSLGQGSYGYTF.

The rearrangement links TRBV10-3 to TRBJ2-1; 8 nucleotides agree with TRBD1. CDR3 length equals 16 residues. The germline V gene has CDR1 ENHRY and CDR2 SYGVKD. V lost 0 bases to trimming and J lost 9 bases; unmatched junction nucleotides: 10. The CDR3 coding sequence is TGTGCCATCAGTGAGTCAGTAGCAGGGGGCTCGGGTGAGCAGTTCTTC. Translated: CAISESVAGGSGEQFF.

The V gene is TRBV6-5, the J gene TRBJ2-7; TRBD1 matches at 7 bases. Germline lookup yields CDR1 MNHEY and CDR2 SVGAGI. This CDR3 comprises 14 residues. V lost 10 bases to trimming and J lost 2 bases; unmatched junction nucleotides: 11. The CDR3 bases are TGTGCCACCCAGAGGCAGGGGGTTCCCTACGAGCAGTACTTC. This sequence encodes CATQRQGVPYEQYF.

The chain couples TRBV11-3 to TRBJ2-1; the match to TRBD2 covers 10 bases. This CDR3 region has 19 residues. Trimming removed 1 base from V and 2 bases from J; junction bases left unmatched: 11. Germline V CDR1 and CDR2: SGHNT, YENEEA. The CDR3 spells CASSLVSVESGRAYNEQFF. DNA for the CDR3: TGTGCCAGCAGCTTAGTATCAGTGGAAAGCGGGAGGGCCTACAATGAGCAGTTCTTC.

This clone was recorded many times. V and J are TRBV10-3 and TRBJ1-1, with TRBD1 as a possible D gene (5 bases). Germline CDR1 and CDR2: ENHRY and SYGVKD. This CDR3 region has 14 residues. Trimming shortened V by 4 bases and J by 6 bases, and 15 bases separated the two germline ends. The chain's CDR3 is CAISAGTFTAEAFF. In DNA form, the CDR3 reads TGTGCCATCAGTGCCGGGACTTTTACCGCTGAAGCTTTCTTT.

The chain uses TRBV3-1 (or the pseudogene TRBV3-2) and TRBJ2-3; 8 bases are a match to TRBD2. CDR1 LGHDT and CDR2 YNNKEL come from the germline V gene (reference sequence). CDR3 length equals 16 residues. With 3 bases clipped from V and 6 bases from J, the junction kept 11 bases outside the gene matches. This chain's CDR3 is CASSHRTSHNLDTQYF. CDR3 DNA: TGTGCCAGCAGCCATAGGACTAGCCACAACTTGGATACGCAGTATTTT.

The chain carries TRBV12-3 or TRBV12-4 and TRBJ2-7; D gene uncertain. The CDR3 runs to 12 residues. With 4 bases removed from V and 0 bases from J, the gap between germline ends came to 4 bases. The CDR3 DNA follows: TGTGCCAGCAGTTCTTTCTCCTACGAGCAGTACTTC. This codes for CASSSFSYEQYF.

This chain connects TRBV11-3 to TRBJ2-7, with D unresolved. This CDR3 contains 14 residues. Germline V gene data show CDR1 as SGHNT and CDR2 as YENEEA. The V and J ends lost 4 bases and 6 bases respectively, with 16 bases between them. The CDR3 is CASSSRDRSSEQYF. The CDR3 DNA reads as TGTGCCAGCAGCTCTAGAGATCGATCGTCCGAGCAGTACTTC.

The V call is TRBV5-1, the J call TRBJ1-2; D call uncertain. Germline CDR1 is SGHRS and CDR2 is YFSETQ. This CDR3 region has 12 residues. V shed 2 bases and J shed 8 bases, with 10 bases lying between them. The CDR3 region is CASSFKGDGYTF. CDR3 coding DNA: TGCGCCAGCAGCTTTAAGGGAGACGGCTACACCTTC.

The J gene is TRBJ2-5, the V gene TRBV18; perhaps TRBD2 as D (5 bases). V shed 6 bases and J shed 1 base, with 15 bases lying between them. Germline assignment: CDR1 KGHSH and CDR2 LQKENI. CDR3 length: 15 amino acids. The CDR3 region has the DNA TGTGCCAGCTCCCGGAGTGAGGGAACCCAAGAGACCCAGTACTTC. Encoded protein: CASSRSEGTQETQYF.

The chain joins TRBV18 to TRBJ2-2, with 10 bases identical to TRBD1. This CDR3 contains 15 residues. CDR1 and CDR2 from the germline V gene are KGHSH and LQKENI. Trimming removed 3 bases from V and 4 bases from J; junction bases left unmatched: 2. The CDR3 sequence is CASSPGTGATGELFF. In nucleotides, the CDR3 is TGTGCCAGCTCACCCGGGACAGGGGCCACCGGGGAGCTGTTTTTT.

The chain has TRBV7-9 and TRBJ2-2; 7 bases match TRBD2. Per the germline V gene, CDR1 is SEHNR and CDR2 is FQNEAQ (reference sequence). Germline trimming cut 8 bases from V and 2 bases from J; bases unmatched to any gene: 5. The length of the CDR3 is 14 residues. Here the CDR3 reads CASQGGYNTGELFF. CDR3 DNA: TGTGCCAGCCAGGGAGGGTATAACACCGGGGAGCTGTTTTTT.

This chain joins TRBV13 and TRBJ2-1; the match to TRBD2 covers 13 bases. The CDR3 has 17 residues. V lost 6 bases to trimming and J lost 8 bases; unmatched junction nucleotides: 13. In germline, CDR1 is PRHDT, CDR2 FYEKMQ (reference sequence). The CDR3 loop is CASSPPSPGLAGYEQFF. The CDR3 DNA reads TGTGCCAGCAGTCCCCCATCGCCGGGACTAGCGGGATATGAGCAGTTCTTC.

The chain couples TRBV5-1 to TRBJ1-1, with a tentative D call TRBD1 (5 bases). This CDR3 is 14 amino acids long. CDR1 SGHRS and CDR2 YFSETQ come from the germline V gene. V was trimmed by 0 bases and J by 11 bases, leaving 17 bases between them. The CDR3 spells CASSLDPGGAWAFF. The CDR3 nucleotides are TGCGCCAGCAGCTTGGATCCAGGTGGGGCCTGGGCTTTCTTT.

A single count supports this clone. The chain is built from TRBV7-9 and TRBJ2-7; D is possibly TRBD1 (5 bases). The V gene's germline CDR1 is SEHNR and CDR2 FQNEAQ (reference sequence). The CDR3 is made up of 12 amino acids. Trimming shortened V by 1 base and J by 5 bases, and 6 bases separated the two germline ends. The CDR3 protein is CASSLGGDEQYF. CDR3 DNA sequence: TGTGCCAGCAGCTTAGGGGGCGACGAGCAGTACTTC.

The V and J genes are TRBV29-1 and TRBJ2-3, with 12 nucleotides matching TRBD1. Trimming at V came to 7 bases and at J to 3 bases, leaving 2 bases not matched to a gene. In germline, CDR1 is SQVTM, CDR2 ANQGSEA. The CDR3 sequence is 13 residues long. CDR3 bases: TGCAGCGGGGGACAGGGGGCTACAGATACGCAGTATTTT. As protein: CSGGQGATDTQYF.

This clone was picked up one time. CDR3 DNA sequence: TGTGCCAGCAGCCGCGGGACTAGCGGGAGTTTTAGCCAAGAGACCCAGTACTTC. As protein: CASSRGTSGSFSQETQYF. The rearrangement links TRBV4-2 to TRBJ2-5, with 14 bases lining up with TRBD2. The CDR3 has 18 residues. Per the germline V gene, CDR1 is LGHNA and CDR2 is YNFKEQ. Unmatched junction bases numbered 8, after V lost 4 bases and J lost 1 base.

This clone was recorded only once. This chain's CDR3 is CASSEMVGRDNSPLHF. In nucleotides, the CDR3 is TGTGCCAGCAGTGAAATGGTCGGCCGGGATAATTCACCCCTCCACTTT. The genes are TRBV6-1 and TRBJ1-6, with D unclear. CDR3 length: 16 amino acids. The germline V gene encodes CDR1 MNHNS and CDR2 SASEGT. V was pared by 2 bases and J by 5 bases, with 13 bases between.

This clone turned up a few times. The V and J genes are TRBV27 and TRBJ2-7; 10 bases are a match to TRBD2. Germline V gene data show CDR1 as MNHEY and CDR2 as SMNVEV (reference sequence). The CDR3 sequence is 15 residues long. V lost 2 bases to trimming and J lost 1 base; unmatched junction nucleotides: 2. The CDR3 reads CASSLTSGASYEQYF. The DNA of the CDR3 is TGTGCCAGCAGTTTAACTAGCGGGGCGTCCTACGAGCAGTACTTC.

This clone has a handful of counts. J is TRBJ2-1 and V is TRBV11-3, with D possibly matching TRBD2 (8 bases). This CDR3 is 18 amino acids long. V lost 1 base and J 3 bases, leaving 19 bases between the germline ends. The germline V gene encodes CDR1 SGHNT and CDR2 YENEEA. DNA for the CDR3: TGTGCCAGCAGCTTAGGGGGGACAGCGGGAGTAGGCTACAATGAGCAGTTCTTC. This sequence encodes CASSLGGTAGVGYNEQFF. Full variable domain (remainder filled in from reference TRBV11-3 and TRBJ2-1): EAGVVQSPRYKIIEKKQPVAFWCNPISGHNTLYWYLQNLGQGPELLIRYENEEAVDDSQLPKDRFSAERLKGVDSTLKIQPAELGDSAVYLCASSLGGTAGVGYNEQFFGPGTRLTVL.

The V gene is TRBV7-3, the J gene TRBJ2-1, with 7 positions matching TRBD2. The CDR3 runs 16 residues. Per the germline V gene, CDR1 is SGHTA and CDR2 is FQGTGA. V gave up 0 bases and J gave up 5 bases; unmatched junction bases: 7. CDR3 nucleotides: TGTGCCAGCAGCTTAACGCCTAACCTAGCGGACAATGAGCAGTTCTTC. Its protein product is CASSLTPNLADNEQFF.